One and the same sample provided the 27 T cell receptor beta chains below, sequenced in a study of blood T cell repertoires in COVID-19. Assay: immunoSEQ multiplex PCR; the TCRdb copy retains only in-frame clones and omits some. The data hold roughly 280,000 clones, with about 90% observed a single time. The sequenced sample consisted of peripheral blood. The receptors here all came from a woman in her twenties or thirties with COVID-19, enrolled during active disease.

Here the CDR3 reads CASSYRDSYNQPQHF. Written as DNA, the CDR3 is TGTGCCAGCAGTTACCGGGATTCCTATAATCAGCCCCAGCATTTT. The gene calls are TRBV6-2 or TRBV6-3 and TRBJ1-5; D ambiguous. Trimming cost V 2 bases and J 4 bases, with 12 bases left between them. This CDR3 comprises 15 residues. Per the germline V gene, CDR1 is MNHEY and CDR2 is SVGEGT.

The DNA of the CDR3 is TGTGCCAGCAGGAACAGGGTCATAAATTCACCCCTCCACTTT. Its translation: CASRNRVINSPLHF. The chain links TRBV6-5 to TRBJ1-6, with a possible D match to TRBD1 (6 bases). Between the trimmed V and J ends, which lost 6 bases and 7 bases, there was a span of 13 bases. The germline CDR1 and CDR2 sequences are MNHEY and SVGAGI. This CDR3 comprises 14 residues.

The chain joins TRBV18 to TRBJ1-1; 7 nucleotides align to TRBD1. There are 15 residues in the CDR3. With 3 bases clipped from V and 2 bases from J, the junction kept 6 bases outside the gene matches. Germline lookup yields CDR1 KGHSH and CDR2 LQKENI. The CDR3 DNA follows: TGTGCCAGCTCACCCCGCGACAGGGCCAACACTGAAGCTTTCTTT. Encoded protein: CASSPRDRANTEAFF.

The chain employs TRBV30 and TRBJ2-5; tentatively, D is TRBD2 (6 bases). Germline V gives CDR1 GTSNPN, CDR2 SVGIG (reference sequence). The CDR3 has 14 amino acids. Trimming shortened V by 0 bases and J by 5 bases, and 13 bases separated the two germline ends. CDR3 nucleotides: TGTGCCTGGAGTGTGATGGCGGGATCGGAGACCCAGTACTTC. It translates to CAWSVMAGSETQYF.

As DNA, the CDR3 is TGTGCCAGTAGTATGGGCTACTACAATGAGCAGTTCTTC. Amino acid sequence: CASSMGYYNEQFF. This rearrangement joins TRBV19 to TRBJ2-1; D is unclear. Germline V gene lookup returns CDR1 LNHDA and CDR2 SQIVND (reference sequence). The CDR3 loop spans 13 amino acids. With 3 bases removed from V and 3 bases from J, the gap between germline ends came to 6 bases.

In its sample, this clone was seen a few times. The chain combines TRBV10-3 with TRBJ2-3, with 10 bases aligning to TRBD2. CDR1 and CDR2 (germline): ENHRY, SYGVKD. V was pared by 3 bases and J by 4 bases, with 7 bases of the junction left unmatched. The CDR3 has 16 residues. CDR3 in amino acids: CAISDPAGGRSDTQYF. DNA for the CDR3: TGTGCCATCAGTGACCCAGCGGGAGGGCGCTCAGATACGCAGTATTTT.

CDR3 sequence: CASSPGQGNYGYTF. CDR3 DNA: TGCGCCAGCAGCCCCGGACAGGGGAACTATGGCTACACCTTC. The V gene is TRBV5-1, the J gene TRBJ1-2, with TRBD1 matching 9 bases. Trimming cost V 4 bases and J 2 bases; bases outside gene matches: 3. The CDR3 is 14 amino acids. CDR1 and CDR2 (germline): SGHRS, YFSETQ.

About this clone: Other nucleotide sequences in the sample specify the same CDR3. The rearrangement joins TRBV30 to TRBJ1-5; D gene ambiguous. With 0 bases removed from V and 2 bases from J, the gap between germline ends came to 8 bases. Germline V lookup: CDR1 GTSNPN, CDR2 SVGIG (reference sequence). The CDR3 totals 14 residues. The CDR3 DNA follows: TGTGCCTGGAGTGTACTTACGGGCAATCAGCCCCAGCATTTT. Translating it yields CAWSVLTGNQPQHF. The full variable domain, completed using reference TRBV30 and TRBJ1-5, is SQTIHQWPATLVQPVGSPLSLECTVEGTSNPNLYWYRQAAGRGLQLLFYSVGIGQISSEVPQNLSASRPQDRQFILSSKKLLLSDSGFYLCAWSVLTGNQPQHFGDGTRLSIL.

The DNA of the CDR3 is TGTGCCAGCAGTTTGCGAGGGGGCGGAGGAGAGACCCAGTACTTC. This translates into CASSLRGGGGETQYF. The chain uses TRBV6-2 or TRBV6-3 and TRBJ2-5; TRBD1 agrees at 7 bases. CDR3 length equals 15 residues. CDR1 is MNHEY, CDR2 SVGEGT, per germline. Trimming removed 4 bases from V and 4 bases from J; junction bases left unmatched: 9.

This CDR3 is CASSTSAGAGEQYF. CDR3 nucleotide sequence: TGTGCCAGCAGTACTTCAGCGGGAGCGGGGGAGCAGTACTTC. The chain employs TRBV28 and TRBJ2-7, with 8 nucleotides matching TRBD2. Germline V gene lookup returns CDR1 MDHEN and CDR2 SYDVKM. CDR3 length: 14 amino acids. J was trimmed by 7 bases and V by 5 bases; bases with no gene match: 10.

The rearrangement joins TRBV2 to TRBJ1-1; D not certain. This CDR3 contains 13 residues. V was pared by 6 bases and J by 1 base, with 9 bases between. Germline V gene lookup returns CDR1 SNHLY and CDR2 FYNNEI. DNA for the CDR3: TGTGCCAGCAGGTCCGCAGAGAACACTGAAGCTTTCTTT. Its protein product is CASRSAENTEAFF.

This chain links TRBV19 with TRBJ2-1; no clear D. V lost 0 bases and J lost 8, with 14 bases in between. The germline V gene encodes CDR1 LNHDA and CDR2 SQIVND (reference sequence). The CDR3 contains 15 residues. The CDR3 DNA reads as TGTGCCAGTAGTATAGATTCCCTAGTTGGCGATGAGCAGTTCTTC. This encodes CASSIDSLVGDEQFF.

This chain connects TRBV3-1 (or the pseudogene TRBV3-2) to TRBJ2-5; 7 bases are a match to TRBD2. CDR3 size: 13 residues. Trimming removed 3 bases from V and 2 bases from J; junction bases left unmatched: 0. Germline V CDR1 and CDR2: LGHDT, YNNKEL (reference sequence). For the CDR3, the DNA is TGTGCCAGCAGCCAGCGGGAGCAAGAGACCCAGTACTTC. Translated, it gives CASSQREQETQYF.

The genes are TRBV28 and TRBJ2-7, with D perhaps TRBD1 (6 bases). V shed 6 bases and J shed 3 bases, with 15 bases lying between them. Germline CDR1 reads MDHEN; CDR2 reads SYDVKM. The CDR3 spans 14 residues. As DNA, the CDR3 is TGTGCCAGCAGCCAGGGACAAGTACTCTACGAGCAGTACTTC. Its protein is CASSQGQVLYEQYF.

CDR3 residues: CASSVANSHRPYEQYF. CDR3 DNA: TGTGCCAGCAGTGTGGCGAACAGCCACCGTCCCTACGAGCAGTACTTC. This rearrangement joins TRBV2 to TRBJ2-7, with D unclear. The V gene lost 4 bases and the J gene lost 2 bases, with 18 bases spanning the gap. This CDR3 contains 16 residues. Germline CDR1 reads SNHLY; CDR2 reads FYNNEI.

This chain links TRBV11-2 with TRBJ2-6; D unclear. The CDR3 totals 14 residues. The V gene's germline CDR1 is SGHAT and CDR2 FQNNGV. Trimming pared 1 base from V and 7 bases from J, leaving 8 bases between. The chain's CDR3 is CASSLALGANVLTF. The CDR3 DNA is TGTGCCAGCAGCTTAGCTCTGGGCGCCAACGTCCTGACTTTC.

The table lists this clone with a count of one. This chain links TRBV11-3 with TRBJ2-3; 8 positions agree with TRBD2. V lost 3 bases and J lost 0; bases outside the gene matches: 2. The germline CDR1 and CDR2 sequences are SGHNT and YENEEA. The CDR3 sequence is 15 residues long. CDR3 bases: TGTGCCAGCAGCTTTAGCGGGGATAGCACAGATACGCAGTATTTT. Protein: CASSFSGDSTDTQYF. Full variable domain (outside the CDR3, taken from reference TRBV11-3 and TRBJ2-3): EAGVVQSPRYKIIEKKQPVAFWCNPISGHNTLYWYLQNLGQGPELLIRYENEEAVDDSQLPKDRFSAERLKGVDSTLKIQPAELGDSAVYLCASSFSGDSTDTQYFGPGTRLTVL.

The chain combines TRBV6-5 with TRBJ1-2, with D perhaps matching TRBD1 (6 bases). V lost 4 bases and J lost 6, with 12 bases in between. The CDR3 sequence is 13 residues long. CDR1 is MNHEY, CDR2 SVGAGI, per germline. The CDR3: CASSWDMMDGYTF. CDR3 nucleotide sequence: TGTGCCAGCAGTTGGGACATGATGGATGGCTACACCTTC.

CDR3 coding DNA: TGTGCCTGGAGTCCACAGGGCGTCTATGGCTACACCTTC. Translating it yields CAWSPQGVYGYTF. The gene calls are TRBV30 and TRBJ1-2; the D gene is possibly TRBD1 (6 bases). Germline values: CDR1 GTSNPN, CDR2 SVGIG (reference sequence). The CDR3 consists of 13 residues. Trimming cost V 2 bases and J 4 bases, with 11 bases left between them. The complete variable domain, with remaining parts taken from reference TRBV30 and TRBJ1-2, reads SQTIHQWPATLVQPVGSPLSLECTVEGTSNPNLYWYRQAAGRGLQLLFYSVGIGQISSEVPQNLSASRPQDRQFILSSKKLLLSDSGFYLCAWSPQGVYGYTFGSGTRLTVV.

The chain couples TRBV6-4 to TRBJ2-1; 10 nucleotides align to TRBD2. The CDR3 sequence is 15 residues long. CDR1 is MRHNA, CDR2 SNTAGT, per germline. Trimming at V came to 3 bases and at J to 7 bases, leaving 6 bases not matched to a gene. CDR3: CASSELAGSSNEQFF. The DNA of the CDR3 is TGTGCCAGCAGTGAACTAGCGGGATCGTCTAATGAGCAGTTCTTC.

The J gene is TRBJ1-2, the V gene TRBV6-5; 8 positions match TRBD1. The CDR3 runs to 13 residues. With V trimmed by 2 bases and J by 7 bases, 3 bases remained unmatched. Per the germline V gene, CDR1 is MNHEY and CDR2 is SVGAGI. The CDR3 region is CASSYAGGLGYTF. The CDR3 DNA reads TGTGCCAGCAGTTACGCAGGGGGCCTTGGCTACACCTTC.

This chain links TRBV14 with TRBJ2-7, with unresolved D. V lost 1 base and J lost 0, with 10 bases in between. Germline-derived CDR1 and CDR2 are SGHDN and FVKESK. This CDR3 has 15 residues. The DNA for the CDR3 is TGTGCCAGCAGCCAAGTACAGACATACTCCTACGAGCAGTACTTC. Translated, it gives CASSQVQTYSYEQYF.

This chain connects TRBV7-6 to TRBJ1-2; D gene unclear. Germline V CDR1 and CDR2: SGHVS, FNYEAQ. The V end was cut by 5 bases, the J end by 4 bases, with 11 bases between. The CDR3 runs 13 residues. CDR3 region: CASSGDFFYGYTF. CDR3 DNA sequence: TGTGCCAGCAGCGGAGACTTCTTCTATGGCTACACCTTC.

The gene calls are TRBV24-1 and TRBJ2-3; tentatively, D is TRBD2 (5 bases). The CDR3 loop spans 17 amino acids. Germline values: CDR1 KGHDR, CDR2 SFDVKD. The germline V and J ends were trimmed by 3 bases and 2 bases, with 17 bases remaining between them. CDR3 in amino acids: CATSDRTPNQYTDTQYF. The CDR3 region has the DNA TGTGCCACCAGTGATAGGACTCCCAACCAATACACAGATACGCAGTATTTT.

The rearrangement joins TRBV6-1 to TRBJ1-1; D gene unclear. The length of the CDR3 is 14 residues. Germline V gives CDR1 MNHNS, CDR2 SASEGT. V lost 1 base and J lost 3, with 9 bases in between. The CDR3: CASSEDRRYTEAFF. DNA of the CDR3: TGTGCCAGCAGTGAAGACCGGAGGTACACTGAAGCTTTCTTT.

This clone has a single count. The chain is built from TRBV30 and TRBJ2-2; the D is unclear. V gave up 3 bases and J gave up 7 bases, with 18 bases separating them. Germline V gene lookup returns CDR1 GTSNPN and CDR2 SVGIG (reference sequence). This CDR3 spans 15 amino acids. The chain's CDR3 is CAWRDGWAPSGELFF. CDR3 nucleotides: TGTGCCTGGAGGGATGGGTGGGCGCCAAGCGGGGAGCTGTTTTTT.

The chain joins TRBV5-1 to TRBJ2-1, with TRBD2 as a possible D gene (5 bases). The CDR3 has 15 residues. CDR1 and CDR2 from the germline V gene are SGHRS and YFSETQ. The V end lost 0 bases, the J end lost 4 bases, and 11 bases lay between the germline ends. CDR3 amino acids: CASSLAERVYNEQFF. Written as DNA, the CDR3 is TGCGCCAGCAGCTTGGCCGAGAGGGTTTACAATGAGCAGTTCTTC. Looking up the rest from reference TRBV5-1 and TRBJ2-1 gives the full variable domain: KAGVTQTPRYLIKTRGQQVTLSCSPISGHRSVSWYQQTPGQGLQFLFEYFSETQRNKGNFPGRFSGRQFSNSRSEMNVSTLELGDSALYLCASSLAERVYNEQFFGPGTRLTVL.